This T cell receptor beta chain was recorded in a study of blood T cell repertoires in COVID-19. Overall study: COVID-19 samples from acute and convalescent phases originated in the United States, Italy and Spain. In each case, the material was cDNA or gDNA derived from T cells, B-cell-depleted T cells, or PBMCs.

J was trimmed by 5 bases and V by 3 bases; bases with no gene match: 5. The CDR3 loop spans 14 amino acids. Germline CDR1 is LNHDA and CDR2 is SQIVND (reference sequence). Authors' processing steps: Reference gene primer amplification in the assay estimated nucleated cell counts. The data were produced by immunoSEQ multiplex PCR, yet TCRdb's version contains in-frame clones alone and is incomplete. The V and J calls and the clone size are those of that table, but D and trimming were determined from the DNA. The table has about 210,000 clones, under 90% seen once; the top ten hold 2.5% to 3%. The rearrangement uses TRBV19 and TRBJ2-5; TRBD2 matches at 8 bases. The sequence derives from a woman aged 40 to 49 with active or convalescent COVID-19. The sample was peripheral blood. The CDR3 coding sequence is TGTGCCAGTAGTATTTCGGGGGGGTGGGAGACCCAGTACTTC. Protein sequence: CASSISGGWETQYF.